This is a list of T cell receptor beta chains from one sample in a study of CD4 T cells in relation to SARS-CoV-2 and coronaviruses. The repertoire was sequenced with immunoSEQ multiplex PCR; TCRdb's copy has only in-frame clones and lacks some. The table records 15,000 to 20,000 clones, over 70% of them present only once. Antigens for these TCRs are unknown. Sample: CD4+ T cells from PBMCs, cultured in vitro. These receptors were collected from a human donor in good health. CDR3s include the opening cysteine and the closing phenylalanine or tryptophan. Each record gives: D gene, V gene, clone size, J gene, CDR3 DNA, CDR3 protein. A D gene is named only where the DNA matches it firmly. Clone size, where shown, is once, few, many, or a class for clones that have expanded.

d_call: TRBD2; v_call: TRBV5-1; clone_size: NA; j_call: TRBJ2-5; cdr3_nt: TGCGCCAGCAGGACCGGGGGGTCTGGAGAGACCCAGTACTTC; cdr3_aa: CASRTGGSGETQYF
d_call: TRBD1; v_call: TRBV7-6; clone_size: NA; j_call: TRBJ2-7; cdr3_nt: TGTGCCAGCAGTTCAGGACAGGGACTGGACGAGCAGTACTTC; cdr3_aa: CASSSGQGLDEQYF
d_call: NA; v_call: TRBV27; clone_size: NA; j_call: TRBJ2-1; cdr3_nt: TGTGCCAGCAGCACTCCGGCAGGAAATGAGCAGTTCTTC; cdr3_aa: CASSTPAGNEQFF
d_call: NA; v_call: TRBV12-3/TRBV12-4; clone_size: few; j_call: TRBJ1-3; cdr3_nt: TGTGCCAGCAGTCGAGACGGAAACACCATATATTTT; cdr3_aa: CASSRDGNTIYF
d_call: NA; v_call: TRBV10-3; clone_size: once; j_call: TRBJ2-1; cdr3_nt: TGTGCCATCAGTGTTGAGTCTGTATACAATGAGCAGTTCTTC; cdr3_aa: CAISVESVYNEQFF
d_call: NA; v_call: TRBV27; clone_size: few; j_call: TRBJ1-2; cdr3_nt: TGTGCCAGCGGTAGAGACAGTGGGTTTTGGACCTTC; cdr3_aa: CASGRDSGFWTF
d_call: NA; v_call: TRBV12-3/TRBV12-4; clone_size: NA; j_call: TRBJ1-1; cdr3_nt: TGTGCCAGCAGTTTAAAGAACACTGAAGCTTTCTTT; cdr3_aa: CASSLKNTEAFF
d_call: NA; v_call: TRBV11-2; clone_size: NA; j_call: TRBJ2-7; cdr3_nt: TGTGCCAGCAGCTTAAGGAACAGGGTCCACGAGCAGTACTTC; cdr3_aa: CASSLRNRVHEQYF
d_call: NA; v_call: TRBV6-2/TRBV6-3; clone_size: NA; j_call: TRBJ1-1; cdr3_nt: TGTGCCAGCAACCCCGGGGGGGTTGGGACTGAAGCTTTCTTT; cdr3_aa: CASNPGGVGTEAFF
d_call: TRBD2; v_call: TRBV14; clone_size: NA; j_call: TRBJ2-3; cdr3_nt: TGTGCCAGCAGCCAAGACTGGAGCGGGGCCCGCACAGATACGCAGTATTTT; cdr3_aa: CASSQDWSGARTDTQYF
d_call: TRBD1; v_call: TRBV10-3; clone_size: NA; j_call: TRBJ2-2; cdr3_nt: TGTGCCATCAGTGGACAGGGAGACACCGGGGAGCTGTTTTTT; cdr3_aa: CAISGQGDTGELFF
d_call: TRBD1; v_call: TRBV6-5; clone_size: few; j_call: TRBJ2-7; cdr3_nt: TGTGCCAGCAGGCCGGGACAGGTCTCCACCGAGCAGTACTTC; cdr3_aa: CASRPGQVSTEQYF
d_call: TRBD2; v_call: TRBV5-1; clone_size: NA; j_call: TRBJ2-1; cdr3_nt: TGCGCCACGCGCGGGACTAGCGGGAGTGATGAGCAGTTCTTC; cdr3_aa: CATRGTSGSDEQFF
d_call: TRBD1; v_call: TRBV19; clone_size: NA; j_call: TRBJ2-1; cdr3_nt: TGTGCCAGTAGTTCCGACAGGGCTCTGGGGAATGAGCAGTTCTTC; cdr3_aa: CASSSDRALGNEQFF
d_call: NA; v_call: TRBV23-1; clone_size: NA; j_call: TRBJ1-1; cdr3_nt: TGCGCCAGCAGTCAAGATGGGGATGAGATGAACACTGAAGCTTTCTTT; cdr3_aa: CASSQDGDEMNTEAFF
d_call: TRBD2; v_call: TRBV4-3; clone_size: NA; j_call: TRBJ2-3; cdr3_nt: TGCGCCAGCAGCCAGGCCGCAGCGGGGCAGGCAGATACGCAGTATTTT; cdr3_aa: CASSQAAAGQADTQYF